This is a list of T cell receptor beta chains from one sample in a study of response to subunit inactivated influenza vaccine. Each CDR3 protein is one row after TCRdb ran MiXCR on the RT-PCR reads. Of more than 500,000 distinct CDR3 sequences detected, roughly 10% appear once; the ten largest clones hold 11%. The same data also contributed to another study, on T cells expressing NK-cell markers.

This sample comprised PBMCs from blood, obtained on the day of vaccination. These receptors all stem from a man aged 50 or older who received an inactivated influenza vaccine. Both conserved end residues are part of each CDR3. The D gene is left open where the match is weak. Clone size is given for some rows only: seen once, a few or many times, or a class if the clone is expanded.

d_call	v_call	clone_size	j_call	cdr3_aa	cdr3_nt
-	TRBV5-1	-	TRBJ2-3	CASSLLRPTPDTQYF	TGCGCCAGCAGCTTGCTTCGTCCGACCCCGGATACGCAGTATTTT
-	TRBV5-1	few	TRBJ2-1	CASSLRTAYNEQFF	TGCGCCAGCAGCCTGAGGACAGCCTACAATGAGCAGTTCTTC
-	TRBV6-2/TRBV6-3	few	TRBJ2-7	CASSYSILGAFTYEQYF	TGTGCCAGCAGTTACTCGATTTTGGGGGCTTTCACCTACGAGCAGTACTTC
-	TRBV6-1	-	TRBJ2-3	CASSRNPARTDTQYF	TGTGCCAGCAGTCGTAACCCGGCCCGCACAGATACGCAGTATTTT
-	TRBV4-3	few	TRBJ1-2	CASSQEWGLKPHNYGYTF	TGCGCCAGCAGCCAAGAGTGGGGCCTGAAGCCACATAACTATGGCTACACCTTC
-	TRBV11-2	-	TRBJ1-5	CASSPTSDSLGRSNQPQHF	TGTGCCAGCAGCCCGACCTCTGACTCCCTAGGCAGAAGCAATCAGCCCCAGCATTTT
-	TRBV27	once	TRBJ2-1	CASSRGQALNEQFF	TGTGCCAGCAGCCGGGGCCAGGCCCTCAATGAGCAGTTCTTC
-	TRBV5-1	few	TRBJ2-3	CASSGERADTQYF	TGCGCCAGCAGCGGAGAAAGAGCAGATACGCAGTATTTT
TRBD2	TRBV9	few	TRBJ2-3	CASSTVAGGFGDTQYF	TGTGCCAGCAGCACAGTAGCGGGAGGTTTTGGAGATACGCAGTATTTT
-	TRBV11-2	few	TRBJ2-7	CASSLGVLYEQYF	TGTGCCAGCAGCTTAGGGGTCCTTTACGAGCAGTACTTC
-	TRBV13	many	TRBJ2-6	CASSSSGTANVLTF	TGTGCCAGCAGCTCATCCGGGACGGCCAACGTCCTGACTTTC
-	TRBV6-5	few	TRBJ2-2	CASSYSERPNTGELFF	TGTGCCAGCAGTTACTCTGAGCGCCCGAACACCGGGGAGCTGTTTTTT
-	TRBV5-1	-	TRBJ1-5	CASSLESGYGQPQHF	TGCGCCAGCAGCTTGGAATCAGGGTATGGGCAGCCCCAGCATTTT
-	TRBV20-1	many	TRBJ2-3	CSARRTTNTDTQYF	TGCAGTGCTAGGCGGACTACCAACACAGATACGCAGTATTTT
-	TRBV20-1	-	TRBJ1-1	CSAWGGGITEAFF	TGCAGTGCTTGGGGAGGCGGGATCACTGAAGCTTTCTTT
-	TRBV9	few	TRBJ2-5	CASSVATGGQETQYF	TGTGCCAGCAGCGTAGCTACCGGGGGCCAAGAGACCCAGTACTTC
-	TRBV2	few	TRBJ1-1	CASRKRTNTEAFF	TGTGCCAGCAGGAAGAGGACGAACACTGAAGCTTTCTTT
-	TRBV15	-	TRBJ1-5	CATRTTAYNQPQHF	TGTGCCACCAGAACGACGGCCTACAATCAGCCCCAGCATTTT
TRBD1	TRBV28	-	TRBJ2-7	CASSPQGALIYEQYF	TGTGCCAGCAGCCCACAGGGGGCGCTCATCTACGAGCAGTACTTC
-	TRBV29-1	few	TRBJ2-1	CSVEGGGTQGFNEQFF	TGCAGCGTTGAAGGGGGAGGGACTCAGGGGTTCAATGAGCAGTTCTTC
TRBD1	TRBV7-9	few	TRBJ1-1	CASSVYRGAGNTEAFF	TGTGCCAGCAGCGTATACAGGGGAGCAGGGAACACTGAAGCTTTCTTT
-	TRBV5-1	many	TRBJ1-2	CASSAGGGYGYTF	TGCGCCAGCAGCGCCGGGGGTGGTTATGGCTACACCTTC
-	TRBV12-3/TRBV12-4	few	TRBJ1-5	CASSLPGVYQPQHF	TGTGCCAGCAGTTTGCCCGGGGTCTATCAGCCCCAGCATTTT
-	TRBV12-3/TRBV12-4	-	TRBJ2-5	CASSFQDIGGKTQYF	TGTGCCAGCAGTTTCCAGGACATAGGGGGGAAGACCCAGTACTTC
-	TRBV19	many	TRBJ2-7	CASSIRGNYEQYF	TGTGCCAGTAGTATCCGGGGCAACTACGAGCAGTACTTC
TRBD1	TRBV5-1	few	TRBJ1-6	CASSLGTGGSYNSPLHF	TGCGCCAGCAGCTTGGGAACAGGGGGCTCCTATAATTCACCCCTCCACTTT
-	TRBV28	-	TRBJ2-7	CASRKKGAGTYEQYF	TGTGCCAGCAGGAAAAAAGGAGCAGGAACCTACGAGCAGTACTTC
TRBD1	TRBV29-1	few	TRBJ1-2	CSGGTGSNYGYTF	TGCAGCGGCGGGACAGGGAGTAACTATGGCTACACCTTC
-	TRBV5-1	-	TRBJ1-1	CASSPNDRAEAFF	TGCGCCAGCAGCCCGAATGACAGAGCTGAAGCTTTCTTT
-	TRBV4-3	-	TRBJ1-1	CSSSQGREGAFF	TGCTCCAGCAGCCAGGGCAGGGAGGGAGCTTTCTTT
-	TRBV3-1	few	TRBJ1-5	CASSQVFSGNQPQHF	TGTGCCAGCAGCCAAGTTTTTAGTGGCAATCAGCCCCAGCATTTT
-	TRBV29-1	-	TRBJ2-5	CSVKLGETQYF	TGCAGCGTCAAGCTGGGGGAGACCCAGTACTTC
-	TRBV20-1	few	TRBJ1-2	CSARAGTKGYYGYTF	TGCAGTGCTAGGGCCGGGACAAAGGGGTACTATGGCTACACCTTC
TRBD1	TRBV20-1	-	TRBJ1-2	CSARQGTYGYTF	TGCAGTGCACGACAGGGAACCTATGGCTACACCTTC
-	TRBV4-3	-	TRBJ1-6	CASSPGGTSYNSPLHF	TGCGCCAGCAGCCCCGGGGGAACCTCCTATAATTCACCCCTCCACTTT
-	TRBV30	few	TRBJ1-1	CAWSAPGTLNTEAFF	TGTGCCTGGAGTGCTCCCGGGACATTGAACACTGAAGCTTTCTTT
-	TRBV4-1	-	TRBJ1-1	CASSQPRGRTEAFF	TGCGCCAGCAGCCAACCGAGGGGAAGGACTGAAGCTTTCTTT
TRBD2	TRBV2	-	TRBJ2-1	CASRELAGSYNEQFF	TGTGCCAGCAGGGAATTAGCGGGGTCCTACAATGAGCAGTTCTTC
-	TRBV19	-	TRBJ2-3	CASSPRQDTDTQYF	TGTGCCAGTAGTCCCCGACAGGACACAGATACGCAGTATTTT
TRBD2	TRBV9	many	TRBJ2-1	CASSVFALAGKGPYNEQFF	TGTGCCAGCAGCGTATTTGCTTTAGCGGGAAAGGGGCCCTACAATGAGCAGTTCTTC
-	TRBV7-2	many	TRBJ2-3	CASSLVITDTQYF	TGTGCCAGCAGCTTAGTTATCACAGATACGCAGTATTTT